This entry concerns a single T cell receptor beta chain. The antigen remains undetermined. The sample is drawn from a study of a mutant IDH1 vaccine in newly diagnosed glioma. The overall study: Patients arrived already treated with radiotherapy, temozolomide, or both, most having had both. Findings and caveats of the study: Immune responses induced by the vaccine were seen in 93.3% of patients, spanning multiple MHC alleles. Pseudoprogression looked unconnected to shifts in top peripheral T cell clonotypes.

Germline V gene data show CDR1 as SGHTA and CDR2 as FQGNSA. The CDR3 is 16 residues long. V dropped 0 bases and J dropped 2 bases, with 11 bases sitting between them. Only in-frame clones appear in the TCRdb table, and some are missing; sequencing was by immunoSEQ multiplex PCR. The sample has around 87,000 clones, roughly four fifths seen once. Time point specified: baseline, week 1 (first vaccination visit). Treatment defined: pre-vaccination baseline after standard-of-care therapy. There were new WHO grade 3 or 4 astrocytomas in the donors, and these were IDH1-mutant and ATRX-lost. This TCR was sampled from a woman in her 50s with glioma. V and J are TRBV7-2 and TRBJ2-1; D is possibly TRBD1 or TRBD2 (6 bases each). Source: PBMCs, taken from a glioma patient treated with radiotherapy, temozolomide or both. CDR3 sequence: CASSLALRGAYNEQFF. CDR3 bases: TGTGCCAGCAGCTTAGCGCTGAGGGGGGCCTACAATGAGCAGTTCTTC.